This T cell receptor beta chain comes out of a study of control samples from healthy donors and cancer patients. Assay used: immunoSEQ multiplex PCR; TCRdb lists only in-frame clones, some missing. The sample contains fewer than 200,000 clones, 85% to 95% of which appear only once. V lost 0 bases, J lost 2 bases, and 6 bases lay in between. The germline gives CDR1 SGHDT, CDR2 YYEEEE. The CDR3 has 14 residues. Input material: blood. The TCR comes from a man in his thirties or forties in good health. The chain joins TRBV5-6 to TRBJ1-3; D not certain. The DNA of the CDR3 is TGTGCCAGCAGCTTGGGCAGGACTGGAAACACCATATATTTT. Protein: CASSLGRTGNTIYF.